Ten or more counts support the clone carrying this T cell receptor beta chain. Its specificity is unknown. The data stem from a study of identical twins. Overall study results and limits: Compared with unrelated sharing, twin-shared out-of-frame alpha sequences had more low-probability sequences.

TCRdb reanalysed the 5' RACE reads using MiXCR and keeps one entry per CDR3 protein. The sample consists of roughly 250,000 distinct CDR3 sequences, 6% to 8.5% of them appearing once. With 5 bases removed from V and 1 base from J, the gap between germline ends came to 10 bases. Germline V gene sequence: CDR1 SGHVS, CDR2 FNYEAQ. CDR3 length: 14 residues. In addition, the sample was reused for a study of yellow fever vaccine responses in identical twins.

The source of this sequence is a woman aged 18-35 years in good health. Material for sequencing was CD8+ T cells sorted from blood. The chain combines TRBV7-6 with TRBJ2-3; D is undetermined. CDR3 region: CASSPYGGTDTQYF. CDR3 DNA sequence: TGTGCCAGCAGCCCATATGGGGGCACAGATACGCAGTATTTT.